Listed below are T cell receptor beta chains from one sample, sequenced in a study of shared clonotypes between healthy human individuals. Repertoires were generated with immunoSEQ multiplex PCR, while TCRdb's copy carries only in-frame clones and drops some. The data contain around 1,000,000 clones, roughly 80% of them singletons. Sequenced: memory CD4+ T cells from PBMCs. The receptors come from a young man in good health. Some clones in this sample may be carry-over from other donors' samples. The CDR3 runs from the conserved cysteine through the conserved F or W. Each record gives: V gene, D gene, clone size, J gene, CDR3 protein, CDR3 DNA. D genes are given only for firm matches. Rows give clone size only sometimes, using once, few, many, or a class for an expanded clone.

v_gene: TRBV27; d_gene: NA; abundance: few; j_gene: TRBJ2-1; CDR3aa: CASSSRAGAYNEQFF; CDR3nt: TGTGCCAGCAGTTCAAGGGCAGGGGCCTACAATGAGCAGTTCTTC
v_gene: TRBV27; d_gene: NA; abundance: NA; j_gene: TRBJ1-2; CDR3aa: CASSLSRQEWDGYTF; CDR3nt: TGTGCCAGCAGTTTATCCCGACAGGAATGGGATGGCTACACCTTC
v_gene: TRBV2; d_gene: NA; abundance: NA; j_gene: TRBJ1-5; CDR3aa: CASSGGTSNQPQHF; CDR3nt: TGTGCCAGCAGTGGTGGAACTAGCAATCAGCCCCAGCATTTT
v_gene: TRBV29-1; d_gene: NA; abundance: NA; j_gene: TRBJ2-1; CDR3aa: CSVVQLEGEQFF; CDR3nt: TGCAGCGTTGTTCAGCTAGAGGGTGAGCAGTTCTTC
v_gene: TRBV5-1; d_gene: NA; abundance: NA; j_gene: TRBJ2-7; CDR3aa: CASSLSGNRDEQYF; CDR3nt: TGCGCCAGCAGCTTGTCCGGTAATCGGGACGAGCAGTACTTC
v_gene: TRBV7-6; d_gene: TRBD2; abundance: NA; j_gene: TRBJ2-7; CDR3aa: CASSSQTSGSTYEQYF; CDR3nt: TGTGCCAGCAGCTCCCAGACTAGCGGGAGTACGTACGAGCAGTACTTC
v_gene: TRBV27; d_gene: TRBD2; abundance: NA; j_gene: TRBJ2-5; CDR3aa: CASRTVSGGPVQYF; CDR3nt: TGTGCCAGCAGGACAGTTAGCGGGGGCCCAGTTCAGTACTTC
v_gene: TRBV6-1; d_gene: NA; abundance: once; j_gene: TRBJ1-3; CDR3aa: CASSDYFSGNTIYF; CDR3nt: TGTGCCAGCAGTGATTACTTCTCTGGAAACACCATATATTTT
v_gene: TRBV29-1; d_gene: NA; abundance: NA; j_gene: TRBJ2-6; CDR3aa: CSVGRVTSGANVLTF; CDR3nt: TGCAGCGTTGGGCGGGTAACCTCTGGGGCCAACGTCCTGACTTTC
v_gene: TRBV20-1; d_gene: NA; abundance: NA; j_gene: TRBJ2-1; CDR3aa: CRPSGNEQFF; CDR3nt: TGCAGGCCCTCGGGTAATGAGCAGTTCTTC
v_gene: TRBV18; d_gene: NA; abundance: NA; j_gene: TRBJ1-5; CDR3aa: CASSGGSNQPQHF; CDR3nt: TGTGCCAGCTCCGGGGGTAGCAATCAGCCCCAGCATTTT
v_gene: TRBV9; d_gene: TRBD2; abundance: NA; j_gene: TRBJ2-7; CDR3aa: CASSTLAGKTYEQYF; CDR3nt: TGTGCCAGCAGCACCCTAGCGGGGAAAACCTACGAGCAGTACTTC
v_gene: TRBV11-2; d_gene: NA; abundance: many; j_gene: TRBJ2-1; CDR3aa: CASSARLGGIYNEQFF; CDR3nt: TGTGCCAGCAGCGCACGACTAGGCGGCATATACAATGAGCAGTTCTTC
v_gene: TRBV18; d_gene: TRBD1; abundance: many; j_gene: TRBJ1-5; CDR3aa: CASSPIGQVKPQHF; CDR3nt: TGTGCCAGCTCACCAATAGGACAGGTAAAGCCCCAGCATTTT
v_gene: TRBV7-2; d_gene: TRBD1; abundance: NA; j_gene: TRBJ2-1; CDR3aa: CASRRQGSYNEQFF; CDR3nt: TGTGCCAGCAGACGACAGGGCTCCTACAATGAGCAGTTCTTC
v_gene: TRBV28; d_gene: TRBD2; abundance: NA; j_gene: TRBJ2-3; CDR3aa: CASRLAGVDTQYF; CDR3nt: TGTGCCAGCAGACTAGCGGGAGTAGATACGCAGTATTTT
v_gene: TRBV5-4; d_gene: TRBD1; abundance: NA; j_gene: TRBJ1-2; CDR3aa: CASSYSGQGGVYGYTF; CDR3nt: TGTGCCAGCAGCTACTCCGGACAGGGGGGGGTTTATGGCTACACCTTC
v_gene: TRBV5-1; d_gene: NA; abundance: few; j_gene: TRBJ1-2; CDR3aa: CASSLDGESYGYTF; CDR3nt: TGCGCCAGCAGCTTGGACGGGGAAAGCTATGGCTACACCTTC
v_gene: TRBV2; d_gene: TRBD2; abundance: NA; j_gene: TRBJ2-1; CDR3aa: CASGSGIYYNEQFF; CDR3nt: TGTGCCAGCGGTAGCGGGATCTACTACAATGAGCAGTTCTTC
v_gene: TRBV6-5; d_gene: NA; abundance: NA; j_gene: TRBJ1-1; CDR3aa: CASSYSSREGTEAFF; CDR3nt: TGTGCCAGCAGTTACTCTTCCAGGGAGGGCACTGAAGCTTTCTTT
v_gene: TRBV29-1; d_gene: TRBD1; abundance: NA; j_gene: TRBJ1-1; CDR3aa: CSVRQGPNTEAFF; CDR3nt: TGCAGCGTTCGACAGGGCCCGAACACTGAAGCTTTCTTT
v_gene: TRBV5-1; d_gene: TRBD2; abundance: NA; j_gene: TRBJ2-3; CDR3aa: CASSPGLAGHLVAQYF; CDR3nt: TGCGCCAGCAGCCCGGGACTAGCGGGGCATCTAGTGGCGCAGTATTTT
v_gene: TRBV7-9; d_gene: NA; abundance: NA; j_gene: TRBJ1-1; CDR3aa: CASSPSRGANTEAFF; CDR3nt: TGTGCCAGCAGCCCTTCTCGGGGTGCGAACACTGAAGCTTTCTTT
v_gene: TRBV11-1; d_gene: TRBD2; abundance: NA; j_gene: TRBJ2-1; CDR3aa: CASSPGTWEGNEQFF; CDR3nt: TGTGCCAGCAGCCCGGGTACTTGGGAGGGCAATGAGCAGTTCTTC
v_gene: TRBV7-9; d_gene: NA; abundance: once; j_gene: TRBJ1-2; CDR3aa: CASTSSGPHGYTF; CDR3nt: TGTGCCAGCACCTCGTCCGGGCCTCATGGCTACACCTTC
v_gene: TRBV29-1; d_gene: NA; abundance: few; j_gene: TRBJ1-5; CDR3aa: CSVTQAGTLSNQPQHF; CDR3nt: TGCAGCGTTACGCAAGCCGGGACATTGAGCAATCAGCCCCAGCATTTT
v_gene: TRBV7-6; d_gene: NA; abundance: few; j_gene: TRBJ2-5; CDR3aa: CASSPSGTQETQYF; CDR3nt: TGTGCCAGCAGCCCCTCAGGGACCCAAGAGACCCAGTACTTC
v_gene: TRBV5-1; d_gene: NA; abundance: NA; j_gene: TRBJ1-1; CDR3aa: CASSLVAGTNTEAFF; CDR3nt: TGCGCCAGCAGCTTGGTCGCCGGGACAAACACTGAAGCTTTCTTT
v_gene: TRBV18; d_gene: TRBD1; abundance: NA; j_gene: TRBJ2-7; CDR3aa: CASSPGTGLPEGLEQYF; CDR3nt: TGTGCCAGCTCACCCGGGACAGGTCTTCCCGAGGGGCTCGAGCAGTACTTC
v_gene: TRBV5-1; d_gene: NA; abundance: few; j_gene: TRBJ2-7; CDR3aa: CASSLSGGQIYEQYF; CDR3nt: TGCGCCAGCAGCTTATCCGGGGGACAGATCTACGAGCAGTACTTC
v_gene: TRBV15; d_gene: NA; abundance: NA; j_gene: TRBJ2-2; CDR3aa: CATSSPQAPNTGELFF; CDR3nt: TGTGCCACCAGCAGCCCCCAGGCCCCGAACACCGGGGAGCTGTTTTTT
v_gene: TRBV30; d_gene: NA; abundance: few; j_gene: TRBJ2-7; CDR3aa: CAWSAQGYEQYF; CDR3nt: TGTGCCTGGAGTGCACAGGGCTACGAGCAGTACTTC
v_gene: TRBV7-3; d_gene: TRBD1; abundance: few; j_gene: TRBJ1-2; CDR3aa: CASSPGGGANYGYTF; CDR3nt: TGTGCCAGCAGCCCCGGAGGGGGCGCGAACTATGGCTACACCTTC
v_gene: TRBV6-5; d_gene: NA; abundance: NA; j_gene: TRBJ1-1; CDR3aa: CASSFWGLSTNTEAFF; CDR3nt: TGTGCCAGCAGTTTTTGGGGTCTGAGCACGAACACTGAAGCTTTCTTT
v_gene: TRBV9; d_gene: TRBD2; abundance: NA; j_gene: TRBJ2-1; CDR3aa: CASSVFSGEGRLENEQFF; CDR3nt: TGTGCCAGCAGCGTATTCTCGGGGGAGGGCCGCTTGGAGAATGAGCAGTTCTTC
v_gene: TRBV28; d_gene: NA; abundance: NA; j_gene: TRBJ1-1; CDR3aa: CASSATGTWGGTEAFF; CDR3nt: TGTGCCAGCAGTGCCACAGGGACCTGGGGGGGCACTGAAGCTTTCTTT
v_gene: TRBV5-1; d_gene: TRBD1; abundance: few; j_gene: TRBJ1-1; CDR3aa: CASSPWTGGAVETEAFF; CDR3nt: TGCGCCAGCAGCCCTTGGACAGGGGGCGCGGTGGAGACTGAAGCTTTCTTT
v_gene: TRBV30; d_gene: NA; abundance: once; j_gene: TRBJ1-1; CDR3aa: CAWPREGDTEAFF; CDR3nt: TGTGCCTGGCCCAGGGAAGGTGACACTGAAGCTTTCTTT
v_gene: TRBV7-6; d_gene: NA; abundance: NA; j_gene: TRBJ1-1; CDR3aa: CASSIHRDGNTEAFF; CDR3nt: TGTGCCAGCAGCATACACCGGGACGGGAACACTGAAGCTTTCTTT
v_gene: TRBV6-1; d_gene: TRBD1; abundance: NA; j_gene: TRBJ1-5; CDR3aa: CASSSAGGGRSQHF; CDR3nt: TGTGCCAGCAGTTCCGCAGGGGGGGGACGGTCCCAGCATTTT
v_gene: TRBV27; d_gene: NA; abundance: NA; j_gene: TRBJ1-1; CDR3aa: CASSLGWGEAFF; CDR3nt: TGTGCCAGCAGTTTAGGTTGGGGAGAAGCTTTCTTT
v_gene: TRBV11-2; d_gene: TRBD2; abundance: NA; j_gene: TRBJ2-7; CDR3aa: CASSLDLGSGSSYEQYF; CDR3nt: TGTGCCAGCAGCTTAGATCTCGGCAGCGGGAGCTCCTACGAGCAGTACTTC
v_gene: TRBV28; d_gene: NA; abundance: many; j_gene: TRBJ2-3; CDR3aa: CASSKRLSGVGTDTQYF; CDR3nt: TGTGCCAGCAGTAAGCGACTATCCGGAGTCGGCACAGATACGCAGTATTTT
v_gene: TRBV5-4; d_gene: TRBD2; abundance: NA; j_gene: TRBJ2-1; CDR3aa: CASSSRTSGGRIGGYNEQFF; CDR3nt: TGTGCCAGCAGCTCTCGGACTAGCGGAGGAAGGATCGGGGGCTACAATGAGCAGTTCTTC
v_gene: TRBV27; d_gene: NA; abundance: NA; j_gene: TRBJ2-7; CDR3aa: CASSLSGWQTRYEQYF; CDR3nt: TGTGCCAGCAGTTTATCGGGTTGGCAGACCCGCTACGAGCAGTACTTC
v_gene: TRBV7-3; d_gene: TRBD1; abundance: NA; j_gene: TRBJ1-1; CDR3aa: CASSSQPLQGGDTEAFF; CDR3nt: TGTGCCAGCAGCTCCCAGCCACTACAGGGGGGGGACACTGAAGCTTTCTTT
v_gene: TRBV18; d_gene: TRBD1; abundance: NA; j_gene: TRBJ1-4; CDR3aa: CASSPGTAAEEKLFF; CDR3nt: TGTGCCAGCTCACCAGGGACAGCAGCCGAAGAAAAACTGTTTTTT
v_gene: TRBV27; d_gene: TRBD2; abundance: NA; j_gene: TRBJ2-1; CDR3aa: CASSFRLADEQFF; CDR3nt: TGTGCCAGCAGTTTCCGACTAGCTGATGAGCAGTTCTTC
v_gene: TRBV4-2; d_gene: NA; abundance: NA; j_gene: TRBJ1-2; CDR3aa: CASSQELRGFGIYGYTF; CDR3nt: TGTGCCAGCAGCCAAGAGCTCAGGGGCTTCGGAATCTATGGCTACACCTTC
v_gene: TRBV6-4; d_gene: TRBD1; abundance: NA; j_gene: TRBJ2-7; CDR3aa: CASRRGTGYSYEQYF; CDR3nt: TGTGCCAGCAGGAGGGGGACAGGGTACTCCTACGAGCAGTACTTC
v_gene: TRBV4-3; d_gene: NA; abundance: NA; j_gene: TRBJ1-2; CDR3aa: CASSQDVAWGRGYTF; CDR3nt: TGCGCCAGCAGCCAAGATGTAGCCTGGGGGCGCGGCTACACCTTC
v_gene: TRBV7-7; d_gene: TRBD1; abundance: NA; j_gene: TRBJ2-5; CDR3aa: CASSLTGVGETQYF; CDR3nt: TGTGCCAGCAGCTTGACAGGGGTTGGGGAGACCCAGTACTTC
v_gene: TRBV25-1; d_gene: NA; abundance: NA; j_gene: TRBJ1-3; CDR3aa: CASSESSGYWGNTIYF; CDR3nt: TGTGCCAGCAGTGAATCCTCAGGGTATTGGGGAAACACCATATATTTT
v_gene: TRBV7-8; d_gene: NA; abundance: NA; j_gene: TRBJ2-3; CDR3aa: CASSWALAWGTDTQYF; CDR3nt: TGTGCCAGCAGTTGGGCCCTCGCCTGGGGGACAGATACGCAGTATTTT